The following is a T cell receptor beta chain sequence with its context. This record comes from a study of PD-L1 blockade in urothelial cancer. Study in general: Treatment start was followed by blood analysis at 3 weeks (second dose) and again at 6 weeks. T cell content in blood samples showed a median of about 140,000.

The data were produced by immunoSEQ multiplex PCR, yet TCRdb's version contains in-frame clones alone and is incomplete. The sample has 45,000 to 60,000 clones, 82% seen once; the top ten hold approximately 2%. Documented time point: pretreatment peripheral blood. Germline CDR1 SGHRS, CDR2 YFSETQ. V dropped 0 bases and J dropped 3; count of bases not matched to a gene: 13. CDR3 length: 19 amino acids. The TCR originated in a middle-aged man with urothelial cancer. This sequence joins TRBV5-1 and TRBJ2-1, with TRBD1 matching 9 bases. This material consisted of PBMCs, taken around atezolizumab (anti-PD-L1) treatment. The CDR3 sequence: CASSLAVFRGTGNYNEQFF. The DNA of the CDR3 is TGCGCCAGCAGCTTGGCAGTTTTTAGGGGGACAGGGAACTACAATGAGCAGTTCTTC.